These 12 T cell receptor beta chains originate from one sample sequenced in a study of cytomegalovirus exposure and HLA in healthy donors (dated by TCRdb to the late 2010s). The library relied on the immunoSEQ multiplex PCR assay. The multiplex PCR relied on a mix of 60 forward primers for TCR Vbeta segments and 13 reverse primers for TCR Jbeta segments. TCRdb provides this immuneACCESS table in a form limited to in-frame rearrangements. Some clones are lacking; in checked studies, under half of them reflect an unresolved V gene, and why the rest are absent is not known. This sample comprises approximately 140,000 clones, 70% to 85% of them detected only once. The top ten clones comprise around 2.4% of the sample. The sample was PBMCs. All receptors derive from a male donor in good health and CMV-seronegative.

This clone was detected a few times. The chain recombines TRBV5-1 with TRBJ2-7, with TRBD1 matching 7 bases. The CDR3 has 14 amino acids. The ends lost 3 bases at V and 5 bases at J; junction bases unmatched: 8. Germline CDR1 SGHRS, CDR2 YFSETQ. The CDR3 DNA follows: TGCGCCAGCAGCTCGGCCATACAGGGGAACGAGCAGTACTTC. It translates to CASSSAIQGNEQYF. The whole variable domain, remainder taken from reference TRBV5-1 and TRBJ2-7, is KAGVTQTPRYLIKTRGQQVTLSCSPISGHRSVSWYQQTPGQGLQFLFEYFSETQRNKGNFPGRFSGRQFSNSRSEMNVSTLELGDSALYLCASSSAIQGNEQYFGPGTRLTVT.

For this clone: Mismatch with germline at one junction end may stem from a read error. J is TRBJ1-5 and V is TRBV10-3; a possible D gene is TRBD1 (5 bases). Germline V gene data show CDR1 as ENHRY and CDR2 as SYGVKD. This CDR3 contains 13 residues. The CDR3 nucleotides read TGTGCCATCAGTGAGTCGGGGCAGGGATTCTTGTATTTT. It is translated as CAISESGQGFLYF.

As for this clone: At the DNA level, this CDR3 is encoded by other sequences in the same sample as well. V and J are TRBV27 and TRBJ2-7; TRBD2 is a possible D gene (5 bases). V was shortened by 2 bases and J by 4 bases, with 6 bases between the two germline ends. Germline values: CDR1 MNHEY, CDR2 SMNVEV (reference sequence). The CDR3 contains 12 residues. The CDR3 is CASSLRGYEQYF. Here the CDR3 DNA reads TGTGCCAGCAGTTTACGCGGGTACGAGCAGTACTTC.

This sequence joins TRBV10-3 and TRBJ2-3; possibly TRBD1 for D (6 bases). V shed 8 bases and J shed 2 bases, with 11 bases lying between them. Germline CDR1 reads ENHRY; CDR2 reads SYGVKD. This CDR3 has 13 residues. CDR3 in DNA: TGTGCCATCGGGGGCGATCCCACAGATACGCAGTATTTT. This translates into CAIGGDPTDTQYF.

The chain employs TRBV23-1 and TRBJ2-7; D is perhaps TRBD2 (5 bases). TRBV23-1 is labeled an ORF, and its function is uncertain. The CDR3 loop spans 12 amino acids. V lost 3 bases to trimming and J lost 9 bases, with 12 bases between them. This CDR3 is CASSHIRTRQYF. The CDR3 DNA follows: TGCGCCAGCAGTCACATAAGGACTCGGCAGTACTTC.

This chain uses TRBV7-2 with TRBJ2-2, with D possibly being TRBD1 (6 bases). Germline CDR1 and CDR2: SGHTA and FQGNSA. Trimming removed 5 bases from V and 1 base from J, with 11 bases in between. CDR3 size: 15 residues. The CDR3 is CASSPDRRNTGELFF. The CDR3 nucleotides read TGTGCCAGCAGCCCAGACAGGAGGAACACCGGGGAGCTGTTTTTT.

The table lists this clone with a count of one. This chain uses TRBV6-1 with TRBJ2-3; D possibly corresponds to TRBD2 (6 bases). V was trimmed by 4 bases and J by 0 bases, leaving 14 bases between them. Germline V gene lookup returns CDR1 MNHNS and CDR2 SASEGT. This CDR3 is built from 16 residues. The CDR3 coding sequence is TGTGCCAGCAGTGCCCTCCAAGCGGGTAGCACAGATACGCAGTATTTT. It specifies CASSALQAGSTDTQYF.

The V gene is TRBV7-9, the J gene TRBJ2-7; D might be TRBD1 (5 bases). CDR3 length equals 15 residues. CDR1 SEHNR and CDR2 FQNEAQ come from the germline V gene (reference sequence). V lost 2 bases and J lost 2, with 13 bases in between. This CDR3 is CASSLLTAKPYEQYF. CDR3 DNA: TGTGCCAGCAGCTTATTGACAGCTAAACCCTACGAGCAGTACTTC. Looking up the rest from reference TRBV7-9 and TRBJ2-7 gives the full variable domain: DTGVSQNPRHKITKRGQNVTFRCDPISEHNRLYWYRQTLGQGPEFLTYFQNEAQLEKSRLLSDRFSAERPKGSFSTLEIQRTEQGDSAMYLCASSLLTAKPYEQYFGPGTRLTVT.

The chain joins TRBV4-2 to TRBJ2-7; TRBD2 matches 11 bases. J was trimmed by 3 bases and V by 3 bases; bases with no gene match: 4. The CDR3 is 15 amino acids. Germline V gene sequence: CDR1 LGHNA, CDR2 YNFKEQ. CDR3 nucleotide sequence: TGTGCCAGCAGCCAGAGACTAGCGGGATTCTACGAGCAGTACTTC. Amino acid sequence: CASSQRLAGFYEQYF.

This clone was observed a few times. The chain is built from TRBV9 and TRBJ1-4; TRBD1 aligns across 7 bases. V shed 3 bases and J 0 bases; nucleotides not matched to a gene: 2. This CDR3 has 15 residues. Germline V gene lookup returns CDR1 SGDLS and CDR2 YYNGEE. The CDR3 nucleotides are TGTGCCAGCAGCGACAGGGGCGCAACTAATGAAAAACTGTTTTTT. It translates to CASSDRGATNEKLFF.

In its sample, this clone was seen once. This rearrangement joins TRBV4-3 to TRBJ2-3; a possible D gene is TRBD1 (6 bases). Trimming took 0 bases from V and 2 from J, leaving 15 bases between them. Per germline, CDR1 LGHNA and CDR2 YSLEER. The CDR3 has 17 amino acids. CDR3 in amino acids: CASSQDRWGLLTDTQYF. Here the CDR3 DNA reads TGCGCCAGCAGCCAAGATAGGTGGGGGCTACTCACAGATACGCAGTATTTT.

The J gene is TRBJ2-3, the V gene TRBV5-5, with 7 bases that match TRBD2. V lost 0 bases and J lost 4; bases outside the gene matches: 11. Germline CDR1 SGHKS, CDR2 YYEKEE (reference sequence). The CDR3 runs 17 residues. This CDR3 is CASSLAPAGSSPDTQYF. CDR3 nucleotide sequence: TGTGCCAGCAGCTTGGCCCCAGCGGGAAGTTCGCCAGATACGCAGTATTTT.